The clone carrying this T cell receptor (beta chain) showed up just once. Its antigen remains unknown. This specimen belongs to a study of T-cell memory formation after mild COVID-19. V lost 5 bases and J 0 bases, leaving 8 bases between the germline ends. The CDR3 runs to 14 residues. Germline V lookup: CDR1 MNHEY, CDR2 SVGEGT. TCRdb reanalysed the 5' RACE reads using MiXCR and keeps one entry per CDR3 protein. The table lists some 440,000 distinct CDR3 sequences, about 23% of them singletons, with approximately 13% in the top ten. Study-wide results and caveats: Several responding clones turned up in pre-infection memory, indicating that cross-reactive memory may have taken part.

The chain has TRBV6-2 or TRBV6-3 and TRBJ1-5; D may be TRBD1 (5 bases). Sequenced input: PBMCs or a T cell subset sorted from them (not recorded which). The source is an adult woman who had mild COVID-19 (a few samples of this study predate the infection). Cell type and time point are not known. In DNA form, the CDR3 reads TGTGCCAGCAGTAGGACACCTAGCAATCAGCCCCAGCATTTT. Its protein is CASSRTPSNQPQHF.